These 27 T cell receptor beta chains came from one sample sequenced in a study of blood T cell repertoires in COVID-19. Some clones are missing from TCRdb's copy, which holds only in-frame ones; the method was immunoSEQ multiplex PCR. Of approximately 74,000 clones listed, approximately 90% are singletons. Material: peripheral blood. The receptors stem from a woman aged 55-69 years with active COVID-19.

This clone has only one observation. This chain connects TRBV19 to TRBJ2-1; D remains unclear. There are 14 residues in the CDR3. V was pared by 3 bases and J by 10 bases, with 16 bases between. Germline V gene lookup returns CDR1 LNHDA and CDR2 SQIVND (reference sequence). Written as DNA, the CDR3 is TGTGCCAGTAGTATTAAAGTAGCTGCCGGGGAGCAGTTCTTC. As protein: CASSIKVAAGEQFF.

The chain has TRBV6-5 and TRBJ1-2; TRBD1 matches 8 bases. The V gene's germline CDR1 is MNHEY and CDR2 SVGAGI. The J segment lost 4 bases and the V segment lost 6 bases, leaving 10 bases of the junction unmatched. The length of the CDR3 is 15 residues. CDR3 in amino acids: CASRSPGQAFYGYTF. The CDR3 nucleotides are TGTGCCAGCAGATCGCCGGGACAGGCCTTCTATGGCTACACCTTC.

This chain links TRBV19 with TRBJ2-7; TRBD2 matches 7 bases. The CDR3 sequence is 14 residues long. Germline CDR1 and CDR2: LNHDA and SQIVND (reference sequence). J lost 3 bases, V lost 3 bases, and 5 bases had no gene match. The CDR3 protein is CASSMGGLLYEQYF. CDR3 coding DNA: TGTGCCAGTAGTATGGGGGGACTACTCTACGAGCAGTACTTC.

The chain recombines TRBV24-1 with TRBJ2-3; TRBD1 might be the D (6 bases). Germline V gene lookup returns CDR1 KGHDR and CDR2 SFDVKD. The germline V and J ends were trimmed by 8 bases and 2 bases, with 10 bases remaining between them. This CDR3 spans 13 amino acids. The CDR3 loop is CATTDSYTDTQYF. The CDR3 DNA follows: TGTGCCACCACGGACAGTTACACAGATACGCAGTATTTT.

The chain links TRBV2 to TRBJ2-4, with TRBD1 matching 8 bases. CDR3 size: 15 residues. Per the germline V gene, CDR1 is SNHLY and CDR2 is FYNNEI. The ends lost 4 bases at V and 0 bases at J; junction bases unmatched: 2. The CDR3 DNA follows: TGTGCCAGCAGTGGACAGGGGATAGCCAAAAACATTCAGTACTTC. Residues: CASSGQGIAKNIQYF.

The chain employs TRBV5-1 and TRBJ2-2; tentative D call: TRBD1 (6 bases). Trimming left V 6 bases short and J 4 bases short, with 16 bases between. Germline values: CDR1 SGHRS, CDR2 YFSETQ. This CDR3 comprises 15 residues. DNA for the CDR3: TGCGCCAGCACCTACAGGGTGGGGTTCACCGGGGAGCTGTTTTTT. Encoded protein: CASTYRVGFTGELFF.

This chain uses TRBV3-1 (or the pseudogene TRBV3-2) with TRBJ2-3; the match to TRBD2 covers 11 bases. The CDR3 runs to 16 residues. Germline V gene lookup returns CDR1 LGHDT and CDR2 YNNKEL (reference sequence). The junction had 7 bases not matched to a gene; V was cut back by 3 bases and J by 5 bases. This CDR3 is CASSHAGLAGGDTQYF. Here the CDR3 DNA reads TGTGCCAGCAGCCACGCTGGGCTAGCGGGAGGAGATACGCAGTATTTT.

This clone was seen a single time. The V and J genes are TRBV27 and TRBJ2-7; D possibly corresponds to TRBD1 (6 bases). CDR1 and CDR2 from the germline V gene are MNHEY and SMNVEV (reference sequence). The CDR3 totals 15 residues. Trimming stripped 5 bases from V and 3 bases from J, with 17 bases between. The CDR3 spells CASSLRTEYYYEQYF. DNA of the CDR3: TGTGCCAGCAGTCTCCGGACAGAATACTACTACGAGCAGTACTTC.

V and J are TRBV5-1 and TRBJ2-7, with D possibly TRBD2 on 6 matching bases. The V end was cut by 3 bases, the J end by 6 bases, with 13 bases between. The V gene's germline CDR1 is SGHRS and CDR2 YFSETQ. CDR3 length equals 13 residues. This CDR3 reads CASSWGVRAEQYF. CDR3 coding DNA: TGCGCCAGCAGCTGGGGGGTAAGGGCCGAGCAGTACTTC.

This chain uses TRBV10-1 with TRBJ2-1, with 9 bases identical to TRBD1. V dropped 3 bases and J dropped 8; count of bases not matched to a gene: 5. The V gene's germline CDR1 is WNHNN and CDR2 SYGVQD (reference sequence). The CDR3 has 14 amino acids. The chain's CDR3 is CASSDRDREYEQFF. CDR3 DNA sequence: TGCGCCAGCAGTGACCGGGACAGGGAGTATGAGCAGTTCTTC.

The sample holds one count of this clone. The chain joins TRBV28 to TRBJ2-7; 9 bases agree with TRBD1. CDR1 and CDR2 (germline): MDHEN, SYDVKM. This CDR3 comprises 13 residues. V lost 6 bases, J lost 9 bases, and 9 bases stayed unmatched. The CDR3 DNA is TGTGCCAGCAGGACAGGGGGGGTAACGTGGCAGTACTTC. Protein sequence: CASRTGGVTWQYF.

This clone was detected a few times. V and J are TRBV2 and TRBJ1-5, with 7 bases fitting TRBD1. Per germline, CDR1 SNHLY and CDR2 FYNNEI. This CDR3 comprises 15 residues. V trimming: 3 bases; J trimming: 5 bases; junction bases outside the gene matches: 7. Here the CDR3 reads CASSDPGTEDQPQHF. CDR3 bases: TGTGCCAGCAGTGACCCCGGGACAGAGGATCAGCCCCAGCATTTT.

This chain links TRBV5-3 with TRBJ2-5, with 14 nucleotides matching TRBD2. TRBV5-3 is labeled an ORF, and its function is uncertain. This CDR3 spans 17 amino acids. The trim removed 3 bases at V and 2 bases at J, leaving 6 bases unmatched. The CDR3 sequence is CARSYAGTSGRQETQYF. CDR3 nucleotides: TGTGCCAGAAGCTATGCCGGGACTAGCGGGAGACAAGAGACCCAGTACTTC.

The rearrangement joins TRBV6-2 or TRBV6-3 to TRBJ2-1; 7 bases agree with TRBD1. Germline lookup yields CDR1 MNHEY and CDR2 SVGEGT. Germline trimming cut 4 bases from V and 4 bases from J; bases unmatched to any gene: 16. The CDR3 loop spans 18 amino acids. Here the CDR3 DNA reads TGTGCCAGCAGTTCTCACTCTCGACAGGGTGGAATTTACAATGAGCAGTTCTTC. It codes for CASSSHSRQGGIYNEQFF.

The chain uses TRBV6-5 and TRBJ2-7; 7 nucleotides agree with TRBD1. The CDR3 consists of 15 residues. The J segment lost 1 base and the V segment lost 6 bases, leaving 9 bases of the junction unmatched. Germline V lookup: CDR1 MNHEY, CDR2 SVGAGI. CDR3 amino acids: CASRGTGTVSYEQYF. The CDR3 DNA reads TGTGCCAGCAGAGGTACCGGGACAGTATCCTACGAGCAGTACTTC.

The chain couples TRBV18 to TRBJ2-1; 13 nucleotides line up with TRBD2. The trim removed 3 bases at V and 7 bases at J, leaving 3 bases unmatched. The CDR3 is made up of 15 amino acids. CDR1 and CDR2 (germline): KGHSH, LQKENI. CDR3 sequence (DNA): TGTGCCAGCTCACCGGGACTAGCGGGGAGAAATGAGCAGTTCTTC. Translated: CASSPGLAGRNEQFF.

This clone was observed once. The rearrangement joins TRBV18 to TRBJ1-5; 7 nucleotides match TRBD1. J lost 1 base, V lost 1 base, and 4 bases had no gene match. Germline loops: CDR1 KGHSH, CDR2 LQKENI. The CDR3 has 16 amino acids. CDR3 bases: TGTGCCAGCTCACCACAAGACAGGGCCAGCAATCAGCCCCAGCATTTT. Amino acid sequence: CASSPQDRASNQPQHF.

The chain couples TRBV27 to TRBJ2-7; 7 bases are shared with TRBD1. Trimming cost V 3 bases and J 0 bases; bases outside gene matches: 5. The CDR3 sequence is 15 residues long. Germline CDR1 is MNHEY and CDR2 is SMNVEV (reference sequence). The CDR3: CASSLVGQSSYEQYF. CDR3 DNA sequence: TGTGCCAGCAGTTTGGTGGGACAGTCCTCCTACGAGCAGTACTTC.

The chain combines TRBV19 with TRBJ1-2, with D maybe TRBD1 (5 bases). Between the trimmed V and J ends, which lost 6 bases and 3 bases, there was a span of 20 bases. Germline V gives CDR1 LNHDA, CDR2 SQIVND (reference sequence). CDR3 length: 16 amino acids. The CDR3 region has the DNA TGTGCCAGTAGCAAACACGGGCCCCAAGGGGACTATGGCTACACCTTC. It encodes CASSKHGPQGDYGYTF.

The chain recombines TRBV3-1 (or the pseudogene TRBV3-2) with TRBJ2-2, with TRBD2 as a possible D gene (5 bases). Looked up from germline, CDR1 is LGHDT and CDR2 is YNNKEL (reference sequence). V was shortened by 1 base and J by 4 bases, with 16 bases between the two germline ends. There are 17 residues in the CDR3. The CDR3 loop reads CASSQGGGLAVTGELFF. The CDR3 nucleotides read TGTGCCAGCAGCCAAGGAGGAGGCCTAGCAGTCACCGGGGAGCTGTTTTTT.

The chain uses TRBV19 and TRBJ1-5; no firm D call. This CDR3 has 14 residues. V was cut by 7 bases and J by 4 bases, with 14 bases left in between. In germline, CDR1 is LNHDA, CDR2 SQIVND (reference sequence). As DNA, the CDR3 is TGTGCCAGTAACATCAGGTCACTGAATCAGCCCCAGCATTTT. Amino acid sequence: CASNIRSLNQPQHF.

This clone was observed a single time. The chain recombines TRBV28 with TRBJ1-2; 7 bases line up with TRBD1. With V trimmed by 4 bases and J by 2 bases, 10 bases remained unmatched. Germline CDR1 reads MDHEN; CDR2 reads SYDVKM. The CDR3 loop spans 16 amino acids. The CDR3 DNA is TGTGCCAGCAGTTCCCCCCGGGGACAGAAGAACTATGGCTACACCTTC. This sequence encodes CASSSPRGQKNYGYTF.

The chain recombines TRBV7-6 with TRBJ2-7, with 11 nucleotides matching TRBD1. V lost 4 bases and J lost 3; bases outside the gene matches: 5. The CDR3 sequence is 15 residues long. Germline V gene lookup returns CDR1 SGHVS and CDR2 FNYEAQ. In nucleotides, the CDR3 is TGTGCCAGCAGCTCTTGGGACAGGGGGAGCTACGAGCAGTACTTC. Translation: CASSSWDRGSYEQYF.

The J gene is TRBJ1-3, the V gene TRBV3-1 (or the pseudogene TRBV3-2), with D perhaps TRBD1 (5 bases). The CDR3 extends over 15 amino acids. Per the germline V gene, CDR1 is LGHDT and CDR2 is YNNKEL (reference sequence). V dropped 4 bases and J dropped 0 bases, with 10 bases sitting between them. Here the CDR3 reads CASSPTAISGNTIYF. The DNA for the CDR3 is TGTGCCAGCAGCCCGACAGCGATCTCTGGAAACACCATATATTTT.

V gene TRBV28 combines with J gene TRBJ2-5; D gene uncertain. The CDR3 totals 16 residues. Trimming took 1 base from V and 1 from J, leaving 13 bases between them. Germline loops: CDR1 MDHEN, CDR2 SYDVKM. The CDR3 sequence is CASSLSGLPSQETQYF. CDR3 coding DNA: TGTGCCAGCAGTTTATCTGGGCTCCCCTCCCAAGAGACCCAGTACTTC.

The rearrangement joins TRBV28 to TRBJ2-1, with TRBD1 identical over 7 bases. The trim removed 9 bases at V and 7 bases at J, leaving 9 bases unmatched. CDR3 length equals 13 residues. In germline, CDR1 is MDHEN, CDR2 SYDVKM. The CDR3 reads CASRSGGENEQFF. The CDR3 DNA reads TGTGCCAGTAGGTCAGGGGGAGAGAATGAGCAGTTCTTC.

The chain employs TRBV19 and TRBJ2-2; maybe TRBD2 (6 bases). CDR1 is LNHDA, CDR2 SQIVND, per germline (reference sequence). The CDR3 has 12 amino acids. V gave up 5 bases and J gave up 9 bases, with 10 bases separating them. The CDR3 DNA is TGTGCCAGTAGTCTACGGGAGCGGGAGCTGTTTTTT. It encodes CASSLRERELFF.